This T cell receptor (beta chain) was obtained from a study of cytomegalovirus exposure and HLA in healthy donors. Findings and caveats of the study: Follow-up analysis found HLA locus-dependent TCR association rates, highest for DRB1 and lowest for HLA-C. Some V segments, including TRBV6-2 and TRBV6-3, were excluded as indistinguishable.

This clone was detected once. Its cognate antigen is unknown. This CDR3 contains 15 residues. 13 Jbeta primers and 60 Vbeta primers were used for the PCR. The table came from immunoSEQ multiplex PCR; TCRdb's copy has only in-frame clones and leaves some out. Among about 87,000 clones, roughly 73% were seen once, and the ten largest hold over 3%. The rearrangement joins TRBV1 to TRBJ2-7; the table assigns TRBD1, which was not confirmed against the DNA. TRBV1 is annotated as a pseudogene. Sequenced material: PBMCs. The TCR sequence derives from a woman between 35 and 50 years old in good health and CMV-seronegative. The chain's CDR3 is CTSSHSQGQGYEQYF. CDR3 sequence (DNA): TGCACCAGCAGCCACTCGCAGGGACAGGGTTACGAGCAGTACTTC.